This passage covers 11 T cell receptor beta chains from one sample sequenced in a study of CD8 T cells in ankylosing spondylitis. MiXCR was run by TCRdb on the 5' RACE reads, yielding one entry per CDR3 protein. Of about 340,000 distinct CDR3 sequences detected, roughly 14% appear once; the ten largest clones hold about 1.1%. Material for sequencing was blood, either unsorted or a sorted T cell fraction (not recorded which). These receptors came from a male donor with ankylosing spondylitis or in good health (not recorded which).

This clonotype was counted only a few times. The gene calls are TRBV29-1 and TRBJ1-1; TRBD1 matches at 9 bases. The CDR3 is 13 residues long. From germline, CDR1 is SQVTM and CDR2 ANQGSEA. Trimming took 4 bases from V and 5 from J; bases not matched to a gene: 5. The CDR3 spells CSVVTGGRTEAFF. The CDR3 coding sequence is TGCAGCGTTGTGACAGGGGGTCGGACTGAAGCTTTCTTT. The full variable domain, rest sourced from reference TRBV29-1 and TRBJ1-1, is SAVISQKPSRDICQRGTSLTIQCQVDSQVTMMFWYRQQPGQSLTLIATANQGSEATYESGFVIDKFPISRPNLTFSTLTVSNMSPEDSSIYLCSVVTGGRTEAFFGQGTRLTVV.

About this clonotype itself: Mismatch with germline at one junction end may stem from a read error. The chain links TRBV20-1 to TRBJ2-5; 11 bases agree with TRBD2. The CDR3 spans 15 residues. The germline CDR1 and CDR2 sequences are DFQATT and SNEGSKA (reference sequence). The CDR3 here is CTARGGTSGKETQYF. The CDR3 DNA is TGCACTGCTAGAGGGGGGACTAGCGGTAAAGAGACCCAGTACTTC.

The CDR3 here is CASSEDRGRRGYTF. DNA of the CDR3: TGTGCCAGCAGTGAGGACAGGGGCCGTCGGGGCTACACCTTC. V gene TRBV2 combines with J gene TRBJ1-2; 9 nucleotides agree with TRBD1. Germline V gene lookup returns CDR1 SNHLY and CDR2 FYNNEI. This CDR3 has 14 residues. Germline trimming cut 3 bases from V and 8 bases from J; bases unmatched to any gene: 7.

A few counts support this clonotype. This chain joins TRBV7-2 and TRBJ2-7; TRBD1 matches at 9 bases. Germline CDR1 reads SGHTA; CDR2 reads FQGNSA. V shed 5 bases, J shed 5 bases, and the junction held 7 bases outside the gene matches. CDR3 length: 14 amino acids. DNA of the CDR3: TGTGCCAGCAGCATAAGGACAGGGGAAAACGAGCAGTACTTC. Translated, it gives CASSIRTGENEQYF.

The chain recombines TRBV20-1 with TRBJ1-1; D uncertain. Germline V gene lookup returns CDR1 DFQATT and CDR2 SNEGSKA (reference sequence). The CDR3 contains 11 residues. V was clipped by 4 bases and J by 7 bases, with 10 bases between them. The CDR3 sequence: CSAKRGFEAFF. CDR3 coding DNA: TGCAGTGCTAAAAGAGGATTTGAAGCTTTCTTT.

The rearrangement uses TRBV4-2 and TRBJ2-2; TRBD2 agrees at 9 bases. The V and J ends lost 2 bases and 6 bases, in that order; junction bases with no gene match: 7. From germline, CDR1 is LGHNA and CDR2 YNFKEQ. CDR3 length equals 16 residues. The CDR3 DNA follows: TGTGCCAGCAGCCAAAATGGCGGGGGGGCCGCCGGGGAGCTGTTTTTT. Translating gives CASSQNGGGAAGELFF.

This clonotype has just a few counts. V and J are TRBV25-1 and TRBJ2-1; D may be TRBD1 (7 bases). Trimming left V 5 bases short and J 5 bases short, with 13 bases between. This CDR3 comprises 14 residues. Germline V lookup: CDR1 MGHDK, CDR2 SYGVNS. In DNA form, the CDR3 reads TGTGCCAGCAGTTCATCAGGGGGGCACAATGAGCAGTTCTTC. Translation gives CASSSSGGHNEQFF. The entire variable domain, with the rest obtained from reference TRBV25-1 and TRBJ2-1, is as follows: EADIYQTPRYLVIGTGKKITLECSQTMGHDKMYWYQQDPGMELHLIHYSYGVNSTEKGDLSSESTVSRIRTEHFPLTLESARPSHTSQYLCASSSSGGHNEQFFGPGTRLTVL.

The V call is TRBV20-1, the J call TRBJ1-6; D might be TRBD1 (6 bases). The germline V gene has CDR1 DFQATT and CDR2 SNEGSKA (reference sequence). V lost 0 bases to trimming and J lost 4 bases, with 10 bases between them. The CDR3 totals 15 residues. CDR3 in amino acids: CSARELQGYNSPLHF. The CDR3 DNA reads TGCAGTGCTAGAGAACTACAGGGTTATAATTCACCCCTCCACTTT.

The chain employs TRBV24-1 and TRBJ2-7, with 9 positions matching TRBD1. CDR3 length: 16 amino acids. The V segment lost 0 bases and the J segment 5 bases; nucleotides outside the gene matches: 7. Per germline, CDR1 KGHDR and CDR2 SFDVKD. The CDR3 is CATSDLGDRDGNEQYF. For the CDR3, the DNA is TGTGCCACCAGTGATTTGGGGGACAGGGATGGAAACGAGCAGTACTTC.

This clonotype was detected ten times or more. The chain uses TRBV10-3 and TRBJ2-1; 9 bases line up with TRBD2. The trim removed 7 bases at V and 1 base at J, leaving 5 bases unmatched. This CDR3 is built from 15 residues. Germline CDR1 is ENHRY and CDR2 is SYGVKD. CDR3 bases: TGTGCCATCAACTCTCTAGCGGGGTCCTACAATGAGCAGTTCTTC. Amino acid sequence: CAINSLAGSYNEQFF.

Only a few counts were recorded for this clonotype. The chain recombines TRBV5-1 with TRBJ1-1; the D gene is possibly TRBD1 (6 bases). The CDR3 totals 14 residues. V was clipped by 2 bases and J by 1 base, with 9 bases between them. Germline CDR1 reads SGHRS; CDR2 reads YFSETQ. The CDR3 DNA reads TGCGCCAGCAGCTTCGAAGGGGGGAACACTGAAGCTTTCTTT. Its translation is CASSFEGGNTEAFF. The complete variable domain, with remaining parts taken from reference TRBV5-1 and TRBJ1-1, reads KAGVTQTPRYLIKTRGQQVTLSCSPISGHRSVSWYQQTPGQGLQFLFEYFSETQRNKGNFPGRFSGRQFSNSRSEMNVSTLELGDSALYLCASSFEGGNTEAFFGQGTRLTVV.